This T cell receptor (beta chain) was retrieved from a study of blood T cell repertoires in COVID-19. Turning to the study itself: PBMCs, B-cell-depleted T cells, or T cells provided the cDNA or gDNA that made up the material.

In the authors' methods: Estimated nucleated cell counts came from reference gene primer amplification. Repertoires were generated with immunoSEQ multiplex PCR, while TCRdb's copy carries only in-frame clones and drops some. D and trimming come from the DNA, and the V and J calls and clone size come from that table. The sample contains about 100,000 clones, around 75% of which appear only once. Germline V gene data show CDR1 as LNHDA and CDR2 as SQIVND (reference sequence). This CDR3 has 15 amino acids. Trimming stripped 6 bases from V and 5 bases from J, with 19 bases between. The rearrangement uses TRBV19 and TRBJ2-5; a possible D gene is TRBD2 (5 bases). The sequence derives from a human donor in a cohort sampled during active COVID-19. The sequenced sample consisted of peripheral blood. CDR3 in amino acids: CASRNSKRMWETQYF. The CDR3 DNA follows: TGTGCCAGTAGAAATTCGAAGCGGATGTGGGAGACCCAGTACTTC.